The 25 T cell receptor beta chains in this list originate from one sample, sequenced in a study of response to subunit inactivated influenza vaccine. TCRdb independently ran MiXCR on the RT-PCR reads; one entry per CDR3 protein. The data show roughly 650,000 distinct CDR3 sequences, with approximately 14% seen just once and roughly 7.6% held by the top ten. The input for sequencing was PBMCs from blood, taken around 15 days before vaccination. These receptors were taken from a man in his fifties or sixties who received an inactivated influenza vaccine.

The genes are TRBV5-1 and TRBJ2-7, with D possibly matching TRBD1 (6 bases). The germline gives CDR1 SGHRS, CDR2 YFSETQ. The CDR3 sequence is 14 residues long. Trimming shortened V by 1 base and J by 2 bases, and 10 bases separated the two germline ends. The CDR3 protein is CASSLTGKAYEQYF. CDR3 DNA: TGCGCCAGCAGCTTGACAGGGAAAGCCTACGAGCAGTACTTC. Full variable domain (missing parts from reference TRBV5-1 and TRBJ2-7): KAGVTQTPRYLIKTRGQQVTLSCSPISGHRSVSWYQQTPGQGLQFLFEYFSETQRNKGNFPGRFSGRQFSNSRSEMNVSTLELGDSALYLCASSLTGKAYEQYFGPGTRLTVT.

This clonotype was found many times. V and J are TRBV4-1 and TRBJ1-1; no definite D call. This CDR3 has 16 amino acids. Germline loops: CDR1 MGHRA, CDR2 YSYEKL. V was cut by 1 base and J by 0 bases, with 12 bases left in between. CDR3: CASSQGFDFMNTEAFF. The CDR3 nucleotides are TGCGCCAGCAGCCAAGGTTTTGATTTTATGAACACTGAAGCTTTCTTT.

The chain recombines TRBV28 with TRBJ2-6; D is perhaps TRBD1 or TRBD2 (5 bases each). Germline lookup yields CDR1 MDHEN and CDR2 SYDVKM. The CDR3 extends over 17 amino acids. The V end lost 1 base, the J end lost 2 bases, and 12 bases lay between the germline ends. DNA of the CDR3: TGTGCCAGCAGTTTATTGGGACCCGGGGCTGGGGCCAACGTCCTGACTTTC. This codes for CASSLLGPGAGANVLTF.

This clonotype was seen a few times. The chain has TRBV7-9 and TRBJ2-5; 10 bases are a match to TRBD2. The J segment lost 4 bases and the V segment lost 3 bases, leaving 5 bases of the junction unmatched. Germline V gene data show CDR1 as SEHNR and CDR2 as FQNEAQ (reference sequence). The CDR3 has 15 residues. CDR3 nucleotide sequence: TGTGCCAGCAGCTTTAGCGGGAGGAGGTCAGAGACCCAGTACTTC. Translation: CASSFSGRRSETQYF.

This clonotype came up a few times. This chain connects TRBV20-1 to TRBJ2-2; TRBD1 agrees at 8 bases. The CDR3 loop spans 12 amino acids. The V gene's germline CDR1 is DFQATT and CDR2 SNEGSKA (reference sequence). The CDR3 reads CSGQGFPGELFF. The CDR3 DNA reads TGCAGCGGACAGGGATTTCCCGGGGAGCTGTTTTTT.

This clonotype was observed at least ten times. CDR3 residues: CASSPDRGSAEAFF. CDR3 sequence (DNA): TGTGCCAGCAGCCCGGACAGGGGGAGCGCTGAAGCTTTCTTT. The rearrangement links TRBV11-2 to TRBJ1-1, with TRBD1 matching over 10 bases. J was trimmed by 6 bases and V by 5 bases; bases with no gene match: 6. The CDR3 length is 14 residues. Germline V gives CDR1 SGHAT, CDR2 FQNNGV. Full variable domain (missing parts from reference TRBV11-2 and TRBJ1-1): EAGVAQSPRYKIIEKRQSVAFWCNPISGHATLYWYQQILGQGPKLLIQFQNNGVVDDSQLPKDRFSAERLKGVDSTLKIQPAKLEDSAVYLCASSPDRGSAEAFFGQGTRLTVV.

This rearrangement joins TRBV10-3 to TRBJ2-2, with 8 positions matching TRBD1. The CDR3 totals 15 residues. Germline CDR1 ENHRY, CDR2 SYGVKD. After removal of 5 bases from V and 1 base from J, the junction contained 3 bases not matched to a gene. CDR3 nucleotide sequence: TGTGCCATCAGTCCGACAGGGGAGAACACCGGGGAGCTGTTTTTT. This sequence encodes CAISPTGENTGELFF.

This chain joins TRBV9 and TRBJ1-1, with D possibly being TRBD1 (5 bases). The CDR3 has 15 amino acids. Deletions cut 4 bases from V and 3 bases from J, with 16 bases between. CDR1 is SGDLS, CDR2 YYNGEE, per germline. The CDR3 reads CASSQTGQTDTEAFF. In DNA form, the CDR3 reads TGTGCCAGCAGCCAAACCGGACAAACGGACACTGAAGCTTTCTTT.

This clonotype has ten or more counts. The rearrangement joins TRBV10-1 to TRBJ2-7; D is possibly TRBD2 (6 bases). Germline V gene lookup returns CDR1 WNHNN and CDR2 SYGVQD (reference sequence). CDR3 length: 13 residues. The V end lost 2 bases, the J end lost 1 base, and 6 bases lay between the germline ends. CDR3 nucleotide sequence: TGCGCCAGCAGTGAGAGCGGGTCCTACGAGCAGTACTTC. Its translation is CASSESGSYEQYF.

The V call is TRBV6-2 or TRBV6-3, the J call TRBJ2-7; 7 positions agree with TRBD1. V lost 9 bases and J lost 9; bases outside the gene matches: 8. The CDR3 loop spans 11 amino acids. CDR1 MNHEY and CDR2 SVGEGT come from the germline V gene. In DNA form, the CDR3 reads TGTGCCAGGAAACAGGGGTATGGGCAGTACTTC. Residues: CARKQGYGQYF.

The J gene is TRBJ1-1, the V gene TRBV27, with D uncertain. Germline V lookup: CDR1 MNHEY, CDR2 SMNVEV (reference sequence). Trimming removed 3 bases from V and 1 base from J, with 6 bases in between. CDR3 size: 13 residues. Written as DNA, the CDR3 is TGTGCCAGCAGTTTCCGACCGAACACTGAAGCTTTCTTT. It translates to CASSFRPNTEAFF.

This clonotype has a handful of counts. The CDR3 sequence: CSARQGQNIQYF. In nucleotides, the CDR3 is TGCAGTGCTAGGCAGGGGCAAAACATTCAGTACTTC. The chain carries TRBV20-1 and TRBJ2-4, with D perhaps matching TRBD1 (6 bases). The CDR3 is 12 amino acids. V was pared by 3 bases and J by 5 bases, with 8 bases between. From germline, CDR1 is DFQATT and CDR2 SNEGSKA (reference sequence).

This clonotype was counted a few times. The chain links TRBV12-3 or TRBV12-4 to TRBJ1-6; 7 bases are a match to TRBD1. The CDR3 is 14 amino acids. The ends lost 5 bases at V and 10 bases at J; junction bases unmatched: 8. DNA of the CDR3: TGTGCCAGCAGTGATACAGGGGAGAGATCACCCCTCCACTTT. Amino acid sequence: CASSDTGERSPLHF.

There are many counts of this clonotype. CDR3 DNA sequence: TGCAGTGCTAGAGACGTTGGCGGGGCCTCCAGCTCCTACAATGAGCAGTTCTTC. Translation: CSARDVGGASSSYNEQFF. This chain joins TRBV20-1 and TRBJ2-1; possible D gene TRBD2, 6 bases. The CDR3 extends over 18 amino acids. Trimming took 0 bases from V and 0 from J, leaving 18 bases between them. Germline V gene sequence: CDR1 DFQATT, CDR2 SNEGSKA (reference sequence).

This clonotype was seen many times. V and J are TRBV4-3 and TRBJ2-4; D unclear. The CDR3 consists of 14 residues. Germline V gene sequence: CDR1 LGHNA, CDR2 YSLEER. The V gene lost 0 bases and the J gene lost 6 bases, with 9 bases spanning the gap. CDR3 nucleotides: TGCGCCAGCAGCCAAGATACATCCCCAAACATTCAGTACTTC. Protein: CASSQDTSPNIQYF.

This clonotype was counted between two and nine times. This chain joins TRBV6-6 and TRBJ1-3; D call uncertain. CDR1 MNHNY and CDR2 SVGAGI come from the germline V gene (reference sequence). The CDR3 has 12 amino acids. The V end lost 2 bases, the J end lost 4 bases, and 3 bases lay between the germline ends. The CDR3 region is CASSYAGNTIYF. The DNA of the CDR3 is TGTGCCAGCAGTTACGCGGGAAACACCATATATTTT.

The rearrangement links TRBV12-3 or TRBV12-4 to TRBJ2-1; D gene unclear. The CDR3 consists of 14 residues. V lost 3 bases and J 2 bases, leaving 8 bases between the germline ends. The CDR3: CASSLTLTYNEQFF. CDR3 bases: TGTGCCAGCAGTTTGACACTAACCTACAATGAGCAGTTCTTC.

J is TRBJ2-7 and V is TRBV6-2 or TRBV6-3; D may be TRBD1 (6 bases). Germline CDR1 reads MNHEY; CDR2 reads SVGEGT. The V and J ends lost 2 bases and 1 base respectively, with 6 bases between them. This CDR3 is 13 amino acids long. The CDR3 loop is CASSYTGSYEQYF. CDR3 bases: TGTGCCAGCAGTTACACAGGGTCCTACGAGCAGTACTTC.

V and J are TRBV4-1 and TRBJ2-1; D gene uncertain. The CDR3 length is 16 residues. Trimming shortened V by 0 bases and J by 0 bases, and 9 bases separated the two germline ends. Per germline, CDR1 MGHRA and CDR2 YSYEKL. DNA of the CDR3: TGCGCCAGCAGCCAAGAATTGAGAAGCTCCTACAATGAGCAGTTCTTC. Amino acid sequence: CASSQELRSSYNEQFF.

This clonotype occurred a few times. The V gene is TRBV30, the J gene TRBJ2-7; D gene ambiguous. V was shortened by 1 base and J by 7 bases, with 11 bases between the two germline ends. Germline V gene sequence: CDR1 GTSNPN, CDR2 SVGIG (reference sequence). This CDR3 contains 12 residues. CDR3 loop: CAWSALLREQYF. The CDR3 DNA reads TGTGCCTGGAGTGCCCTTCTAAGGGAGCAGTACTTC.

This clonotype was recorded many times. This rearrangement joins TRBV10-3 to TRBJ2-5; TRBD2 matches at 7 bases. The V gene's germline CDR1 is ENHRY and CDR2 SYGVKD. Unmatched junction bases numbered 18, after V lost 3 bases and J lost 2 bases. The length of the CDR3 is 19 residues. The CDR3 nucleotides are TGTGCCATCAGTGACTTTGACGGGGGGATAGGTAGCCCTCAAGAGACCCAGTACTTC. Protein: CAISDFDGGIGSPQETQYF.

This clonotype has at least ten counts. The chain employs TRBV28 and TRBJ2-2, with a possible D match to TRBD1 (6 bases). V lost 2 bases and J lost 5, with 9 bases in between. The CDR3 is made up of 14 amino acids. CDR1 and CDR2 from the germline V gene are MDHEN and SYDVKM. The CDR3 coding sequence is TGTGCCAGCAGTTTAAGAGGGGGTACCGGGGAGCTGTTTTTT. Its protein product is CASSLRGGTGELFF.

This clonotype has at least ten counts. The chain couples TRBV4-1 to TRBJ1-1; 7 positions match TRBD1. CDR1 MGHRA and CDR2 YSYEKL come from the germline V gene. This CDR3 has 15 amino acids. J lost 5 bases, V lost 1 base, and 7 bases had no gene match. In nucleotides, the CDR3 is TGCGCCAGCAGCCAAGCAGGGGGAGAGGGAACTGAAGCTTTCTTT. Translated: CASSQAGGEGTEAFF.

This clonotype was seen only a few times. V usage is TRBV12-3 or TRBV12-4 and J usage is TRBJ1-1; the D is unclear. The CDR3 loop spans 13 amino acids. V gave up 7 bases and J gave up 2 bases, with 11 bases separating them. Here the CDR3 DNA reads TGTGCCAGCAAATCGCAGTTAAACACTGAAGCTTTCTTT. It yields the protein CASKSQLNTEAFF.

The chain is built from TRBV20-1 and TRBJ2-3, with TRBD2 identical over 7 bases. The ends lost 3 bases at V and 3 bases at J; junction bases unmatched: 9. In germline, CDR1 is DFQATT, CDR2 SNEGSKA (reference sequence). The CDR3 runs to 15 residues. The CDR3 sequence: CSARRSGGITDTQYF. Written as DNA, the CDR3 is TGCAGTGCTAGGCGATCCGGGGGGATAACAGATACGCAGTATTTT.